A single sample gave rise to the 5 T cell receptor beta chains below, sequenced in a study of OX40 agonist ivuxolimab in advanced cancers. This table comes from immunoSEQ multiplex PCR, and its TCRdb copy is limited to in-frame clones, with some not included. The profile shows 30,000 to 45,000 clones, around 80% of them singletons. The sample consisted of CD4+ or CD8+ T cells sorted from blood, taken in a trial of the OX40 agonist ivuxolimab. The receptors here all came from an adult with an advanced solid tumor such as melanoma, head and neck, liver or kidney cancer.

V usage is TRBV5-1 and J usage is TRBJ2-7; D uncertain. CDR1 is SGHRS, CDR2 YFSETQ, per germline. This CDR3 is built from 13 residues. V was shortened by 4 bases and J by 5 bases, with 13 bases between the two germline ends. CDR3 amino acids: CASSPPFADEQYF. The CDR3 bases are TGCGCCAGCAGCCCGCCCTTCGCGGACGAGCAGTACTTC.

The genes are TRBV2 and TRBJ1-3, with a possible D match to TRBD1 (6 bases). The germline CDR1 and CDR2 sequences are SNHLY and FYNNEI. With 5 bases removed from V and 3 bases from J, the gap between germline ends came to 14 bases. This CDR3 has 15 residues. The CDR3 region has the DNA TGTGCCAGCAGTTACTCTACAGGGCGTGGAAACACCATATATTTT. This sequence encodes CASSYSTGRGNTIYF.

The gene calls are TRBV5-4 and TRBJ2-1; TRBD2 aligns across 10 bases. This CDR3 comprises 14 residues. Germline assignment: CDR1 SGHNT and CDR2 YYREEE (reference sequence). The V and J ends lost 2 bases and 7 bases, in that order; junction bases with no gene match: 3. In nucleotides, the CDR3 is TGTGCCAGCAGCTTCAGCGGGGGGGCGAATGAGCAGTTCTTC. It specifies CASSFSGGANEQFF.

The gene calls are TRBV27 and TRBJ2-1, with D possibly TRBD1 on 6 matching bases. CDR1 is MNHEY, CDR2 SMNVEV, per germline (reference sequence). The CDR3 has 12 amino acids. Trimming stripped 4 bases from V and 10 bases from J, with 11 bases between. The CDR3 is CASSSTGPEQFF. CDR3 nucleotide sequence: TGTGCCAGCAGTTCCACAGGGCCCGAGCAGTTCTTC.

The V call is TRBV13, the J call TRBJ2-6; 9 bases are a match to TRBD1. Trimming removed 7 bases from V and 5 bases from J; junction bases left unmatched: 6. The CDR3 is 15 residues long. Germline assignment: CDR1 PRHDT and CDR2 FYEKMQ (reference sequence). As DNA, the CDR3 is TGTGCCAGCACCTCCGGGACAGGGTGGGCCAACGTCCTGACTTTC. Protein: CASTSGTGWANVLTF.